These T cell receptor beta chains were read from a single sample in a study of blood T cells in healthy people across ages. TCRdb used MiXCR to reprocess the 5' RACE reads, holding one entry per CDR3 protein. The sample shows roughly 1,000,000 distinct CDR3 sequences, under 30% of them seen only once. This sample was also put to use in a study of T cells of mothers and their children.

The sequencing sample was made of blood. The receptors shown here come from a girl aged 2-10 years in good health. CDR3s include the opening cysteine and the closing phenylalanine or tryptophan. The D gene is left open where the match is weak. Clone size is stated in some rows and not others, as once, few, many or a class when expanded.

j_call d_call v_call clone_size cdr3_length cdr3_nt cdr3_aa
TRBJ2-1 NA TRBV4-1 NA 14 TGCGCCAGCAGCCAGCATAGCAGGGGCGGTGAGCAGTTCTTC CASSQHSRGGEQFF
TRBJ2-5 NA TRBV14 NA 12 TGTGCCAGCAGCCAAGATCGGGTTAAGGAGTTCTTC CASSQDRVKEFF
TRBJ2-7 TRBD1 TRBV28 NA 16 TGTGCCAGCAGACCTGGATCCAAGGGGGCGCCCCACGAGCAGTACTTC CASRPGSKGAPHEQYF
TRBJ2-5 NA TRBV29-1 many 10 TGCAGCGTTGAAGAAGAGACCCAGTACTTC CSVEEETQYF
TRBJ2-2 TRBD1 TRBV7-3 few 17 TGTGCCAGCAGCTTAATTGGGGGGACAGGGCACACCGGGGAGCTGTTTTTT CASSLIGGTGHTGELFF
TRBJ2-5 TRBD1 TRBV18 few 16 TGTGCCAGCTCACCCCGAGACAGGGAAGGGGAAGAGACCCAGTACTTC CASSPRDREGEETQYF
TRBJ2-7 TRBD1 TRBV7-2 NA 15 TGTGCTAGCAGCTTAGGACCGGGACAGGGCTACGAGCAGTACTTC CASSLGPGQGYEQYF
TRBJ2-3 TRBD2 TRBV7-2 many 16 TGTGCCAGCAGCCCCAGAGCGGGGGGGCCGACAGATACGCAGTATTTT CASSPRAGGPTDTQYF
TRBJ2-7 NA TRBV29-1 NA 13 TGCAGCGTTGAAGATGAGGGTTTGTACGAGCAGTACTTC CSVEDEGLYEQYF
TRBJ2-1 NA TRBV6-6 NA 12 TGTGCCAGTATAACAGGGTACAATGAGCAGTTCTTC CASITGYNEQFF
TRBJ2-7 NA TRBV20-1 NA 12 TGCAGTGCCACCGCTGTGACTTACGAGCAGTACTTC CSATAVTYEQYF
TRBJ2-7 NA TRBV24-1 NA 13 TGTGCCACCAGTGTAGGGGCAGCGGATGAGCAGTACTTC CATSVGAADEQYF
TRBJ2-5 TRBD1 TRBV4-1 NA 14 TGCGCCAGCAGCGCCGGGACAGGGGAAGAGACCCAGTACTTC CASSAGTGEETQYF
TRBJ1-2 NA TRBV28 few 14 TGTGCCAGCAGTGCCGGGTCTTTCCCCTATGGCTACACCTTC CASSAGSFPYGYTF
TRBJ2-7 NA TRBV28 NA 14 TGTGCCAGTAGCGGCCGGGACTGGGGAGGAGAGCAGTACTTC CASSGRDWGGEQYF
TRBJ1-1 TRBD1 TRBV11-1 NA 21 TGTGCCAGCAGCCCTCAACCGGGACAGGGGGCAGGATTGACTAGGAACACTGAAGCTTTCTTT CASSPQPGQGAGLTRNTEAFF
TRBJ2-1 NA TRBV28 few 18 TGTGCCAGCAGTTCGGACCTAGAGGGTGGGGATTATTCGAATGAGCAGTCCTTC CASSSDLEGGDYSNEQSF
TRBJ2-2 TRBD1 TRBV12-3/TRBV12-4 NA 14 TGTGCCAGCAGACGTCAGGGGGCGACCGGGGAGCTGTTTTTT CASRRQGATGELFF
TRBJ1-5 NA TRBV10-3 NA 17 TGTGCCATCAGCGATAGGGACGGTGGATATAGCAATCAGCCCCAGCATTTT CAISDRDGGYSNQPQHF
TRBJ2-5 TRBD2 TRBV20-1 few 15 TGCAGTGCTCCCAAATCTAGCGGGAGGGGAGAGACCCAGTACTTC CSAPKSSGRGETQYF
TRBJ1-6 NA TRBV27 few 14 TGTGCCAGCAGTTTGGTGCAGAGGGAGGGACCCCTCCACTTT CASSLVQREGPLHF
TRBJ1-2 TRBD1 TRBV4-3 few 14 TGCGCCAGTAGCCAAGGGGACAGTGGTGGTGGCTACACCTTC CASSQGDSGGGYTF
TRBJ2-4 NA TRBV10-2 NA 13 TGCGCCAGCCAAGGGGGGCCAAAAAACATTCAGTACTTC CASQGGPKNIQYF
TRBJ1-5 TRBD1 TRBV12-3/TRBV12-4 NA 14 TGTGCCAGCAGACAGGGGGCCAGCAATCAGCCCCAGCATTTT CASRQGASNQPQHF
TRBJ1-1 NA TRBV12-3/TRBV12-4 few 14 TGTGCCAGCAGTTTTGGGGGCGAAAAAACTGAAGCTTTCTTT CASSFGGEKTEAFF
TRBJ2-7 NA TRBV5-6 few 13 TGTGCCAGCAGCTTGGCCTCCCCCTCCGAGCAGTACTTC CASSLASPSEQYF
TRBJ2-1 NA TRBV29-1 NA 18 TGCAGCGTTGAAGATCCCCCAGACAGAATACAGACCTACAATGAGCAGTTCTTC CSVEDPPDRIQTYNEQFF
TRBJ2-5 TRBD2 TRBV6-5 few 17 TGTGCCAGCAGTTTACTCGGGACTAGCGGAGGTCAAGAGACCCAGTACTTC CASSLLGTSGGQETQYF